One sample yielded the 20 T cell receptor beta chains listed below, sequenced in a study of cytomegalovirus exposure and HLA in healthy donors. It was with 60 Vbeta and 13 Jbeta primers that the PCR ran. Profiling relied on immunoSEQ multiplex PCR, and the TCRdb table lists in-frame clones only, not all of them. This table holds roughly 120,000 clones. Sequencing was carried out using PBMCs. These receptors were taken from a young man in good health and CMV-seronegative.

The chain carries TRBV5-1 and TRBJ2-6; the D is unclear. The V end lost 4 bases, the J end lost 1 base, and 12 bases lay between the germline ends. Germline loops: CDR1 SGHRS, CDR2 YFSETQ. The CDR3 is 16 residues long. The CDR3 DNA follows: TGCGCCAGCAGCCTCACGGAGACTTCTGGGGCCAACGTCCTGACTTTC. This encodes CASSLTETSGANVLTF.

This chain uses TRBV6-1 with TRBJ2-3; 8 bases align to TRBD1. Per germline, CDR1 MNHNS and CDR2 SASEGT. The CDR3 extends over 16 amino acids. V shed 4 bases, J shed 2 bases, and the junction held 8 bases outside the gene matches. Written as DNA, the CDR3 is TGTGCCAGCAGTGCTTTAGGGGGACAGGCCACAGATACGCAGTATTTT. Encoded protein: CASSALGGQATDTQYF.

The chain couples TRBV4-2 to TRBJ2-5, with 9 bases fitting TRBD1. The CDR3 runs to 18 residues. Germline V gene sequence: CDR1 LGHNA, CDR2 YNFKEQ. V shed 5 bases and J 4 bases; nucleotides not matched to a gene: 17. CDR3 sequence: CASSSSGQGQLAGETQYF. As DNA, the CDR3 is TGTGCCAGCAGCTCCTCGGGACAGGGTCAATTGGCAGGAGAGACCCAGTACTTC.

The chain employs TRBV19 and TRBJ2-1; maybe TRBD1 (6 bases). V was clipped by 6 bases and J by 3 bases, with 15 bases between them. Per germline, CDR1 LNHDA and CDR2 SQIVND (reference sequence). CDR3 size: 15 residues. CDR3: CASRGRTDLYNEQFF. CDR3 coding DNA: TGTGCCAGTAGGGGTCGGACAGACCTCTACAATGAGCAGTTCTTC.

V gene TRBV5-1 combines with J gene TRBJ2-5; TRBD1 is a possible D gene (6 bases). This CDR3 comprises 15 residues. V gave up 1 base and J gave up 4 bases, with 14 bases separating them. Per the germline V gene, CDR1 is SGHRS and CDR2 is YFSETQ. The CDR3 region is CASSLTGQTIETQYF. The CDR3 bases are TGCGCCAGCAGCTTGACGGGACAAACTATAGAGACCCAGTACTTC.

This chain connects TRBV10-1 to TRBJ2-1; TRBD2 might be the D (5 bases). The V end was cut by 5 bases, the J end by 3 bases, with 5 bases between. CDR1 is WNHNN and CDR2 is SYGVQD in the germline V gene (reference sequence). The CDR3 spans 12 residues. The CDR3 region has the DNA TGCGCCAGCAGTACTAGCTACAATGAGCAGTTCTTC. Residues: CASSTSYNEQFF.

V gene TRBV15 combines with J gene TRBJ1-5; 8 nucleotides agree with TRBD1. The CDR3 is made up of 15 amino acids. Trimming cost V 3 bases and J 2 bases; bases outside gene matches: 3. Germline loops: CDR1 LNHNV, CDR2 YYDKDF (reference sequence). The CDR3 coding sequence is TGTGCCACCAGCAGCCGGGACAGGCGCAATCAGCCCCAGCATTTT. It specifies CATSSRDRRNQPQHF.

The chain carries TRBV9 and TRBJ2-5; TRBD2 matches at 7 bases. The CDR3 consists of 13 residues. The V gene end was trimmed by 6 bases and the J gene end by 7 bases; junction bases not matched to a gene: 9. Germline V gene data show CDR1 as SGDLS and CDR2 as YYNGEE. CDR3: CASTGGGSGTQYF. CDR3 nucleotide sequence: TGTGCCAGCACCGGCGGGGGTTCCGGGACCCAGTACTTC.

This chain's CDR3 is CASSLIGVYEQYF. As DNA, the CDR3 is TGTGCCAGCAGTTTGATCGGGGTCTACGAGCAGTACTTC. This sequence joins TRBV28 and TRBJ2-7; D is possibly TRBD2 (5 bases). CDR3 length: 13 amino acids. In germline, CDR1 is MDHEN, CDR2 SYDVKM. Trimming shortened V by 3 bases and J by 3 bases, and 9 bases separated the two germline ends. The variable domain in full, completed from reference TRBV28 and TRBJ2-7, reads DVKVTQSSRYLVKRTGEKVFLECVQDMDHENMFWYRQDPGLGLRLIYFSYDVKMKEKGDIPEGYSVSREKKERFSLILESASTNQTSMYLCASSLIGVYEQYFGPGTRLTVT.

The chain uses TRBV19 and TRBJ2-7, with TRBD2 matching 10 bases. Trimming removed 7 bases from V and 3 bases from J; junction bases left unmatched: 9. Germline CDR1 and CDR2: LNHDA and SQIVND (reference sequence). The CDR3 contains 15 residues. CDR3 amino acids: CASTYGLADVYEQYF. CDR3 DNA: TGTGCCAGTACCTATGGACTAGCGGACGTCTACGAGCAGTACTTC.

The CDR3 protein is CASRRDRTQNYEQYF. The CDR3, as DNA: TGCGCCAGCCGCCGGGACAGGACCCAGAACTACGAGCAGTACTTC. V and J are TRBV4-1 and TRBJ2-7, with 8 bases that match TRBD1. The CDR3 totals 15 residues. The germline CDR1 and CDR2 sequences are MGHRA and YSYEKL. V shed 8 bases and J 3 bases; nucleotides not matched to a gene: 12.

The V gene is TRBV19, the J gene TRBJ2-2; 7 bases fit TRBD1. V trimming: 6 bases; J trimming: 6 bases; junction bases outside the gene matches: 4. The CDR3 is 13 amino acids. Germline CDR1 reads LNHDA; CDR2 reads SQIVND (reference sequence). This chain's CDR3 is CASRPQGAGELFF. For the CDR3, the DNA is TGTGCCAGTAGACCTCAGGGGGCCGGGGAGCTGTTTTTT.

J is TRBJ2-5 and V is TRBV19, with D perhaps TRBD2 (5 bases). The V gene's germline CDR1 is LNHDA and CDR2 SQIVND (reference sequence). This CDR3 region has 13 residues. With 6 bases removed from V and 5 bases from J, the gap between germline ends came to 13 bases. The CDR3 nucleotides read TGTGCCAGTAGGGAGGCCCGTGTGGAGACCCAGTACTTC. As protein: CASREARVETQYF. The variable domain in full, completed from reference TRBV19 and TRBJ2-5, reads DGGITQSPKYLFRKEGQNVTLSCEQNLNHDAMYWYRQDPGQGLRLIYYSQIVNDFQKGDIAEGYSVSREKKESFPLTVTSAQKNPTAFYLCASREARVETQYFGPGTRLLVL.

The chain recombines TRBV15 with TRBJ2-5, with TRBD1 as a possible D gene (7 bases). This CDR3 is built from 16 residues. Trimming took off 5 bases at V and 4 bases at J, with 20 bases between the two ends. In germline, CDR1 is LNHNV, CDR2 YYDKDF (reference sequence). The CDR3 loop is CATSGGGKGAGETQYF. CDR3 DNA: TGTGCCACCAGCGGAGGGGGAAAGGGGGCGGGAGAGACCCAGTACTTC.

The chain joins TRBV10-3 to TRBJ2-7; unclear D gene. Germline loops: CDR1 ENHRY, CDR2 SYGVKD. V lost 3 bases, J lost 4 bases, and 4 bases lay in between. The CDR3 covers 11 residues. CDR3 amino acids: CAISDKYEQYF. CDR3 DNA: TGTGCCATCAGTGATAAATACGAGCAGTACTTC.

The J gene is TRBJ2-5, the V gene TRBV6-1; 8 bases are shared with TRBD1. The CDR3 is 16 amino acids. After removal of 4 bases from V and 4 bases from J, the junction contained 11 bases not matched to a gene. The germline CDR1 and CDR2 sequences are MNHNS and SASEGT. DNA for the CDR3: TGTGCCAGCAGTGCCCACCTGGCAGGGGGCGCAGAGACCCAGTACTTC. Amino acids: CASSAHLAGGAETQYF.

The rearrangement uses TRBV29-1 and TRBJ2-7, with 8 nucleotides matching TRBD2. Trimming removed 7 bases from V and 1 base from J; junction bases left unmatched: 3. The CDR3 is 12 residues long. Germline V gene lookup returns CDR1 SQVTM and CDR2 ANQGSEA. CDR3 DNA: TGCAGCGCCGGGAGGGGTTCCTACGAGCAGTACTTC. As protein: CSAGRGSYEQYF.

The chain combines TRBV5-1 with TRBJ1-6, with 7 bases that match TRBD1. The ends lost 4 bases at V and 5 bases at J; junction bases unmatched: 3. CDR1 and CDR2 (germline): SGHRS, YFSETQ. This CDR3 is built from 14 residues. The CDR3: CASSRTGDNSPLHF. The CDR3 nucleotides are TGCGCCAGCAGCCGGACAGGCGATAATTCACCCCTCCACTTT.

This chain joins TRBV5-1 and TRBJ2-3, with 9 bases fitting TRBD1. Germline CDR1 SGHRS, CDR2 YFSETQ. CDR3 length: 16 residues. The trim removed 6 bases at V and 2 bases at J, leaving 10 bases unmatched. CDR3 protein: CASTPTGGDDTDTQYF. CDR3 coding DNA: TGCGCCAGCACCCCGACAGGGGGGGACGACACAGATACGCAGTATTTT. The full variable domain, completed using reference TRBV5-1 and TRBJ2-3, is KAGVTQTPRYLIKTRGQQVTLSCSPISGHRSVSWYQQTPGQGLQFLFEYFSETQRNKGNFPGRFSGRQFSNSRSEMNVSTLELGDSALYLCASTPTGGDDTDTQYFGPGTRLTVL.

CDR3 in DNA: TGTGCCAGCTCACTCCCTAGGGGTCAGGCCTATGGCTACACCTTC. Protein sequence: CASSLPRGQAYGYTF. The chain recombines TRBV18 with TRBJ1-2; tentative D call: TRBD1 (5 bases). V lost 4 bases to trimming and J lost 4 bases, with 16 bases between them. This CDR3 is 15 amino acids long. Per the germline V gene, CDR1 is KGHSH and CDR2 is LQKENI.